The 19 T cell receptor beta chains in this list originate from one sample, sequenced in a study of T cell repertoires in cytomegalovirus infection. TCRdb independently ran MiXCR on the reads; one entry per CDR3 protein. The sample contains about 150,000 distinct CDR3 sequences, 23% of which appear only once. The sequenced sample was PBMCs. The origin of the receptors is a human donor in good health (CMV status not recorded). Some clones in this sample may be carry-over from other donors' samples.

V gene TRBV14 combines with J gene TRBJ1-2, with D perhaps matching TRBD1 (6 bases). Trimming removed 1 base from V and 5 bases from J, with 11 bases in between. Germline CDR1 SGHDN, CDR2 FVKESK. CDR3 size: 14 residues. The CDR3 bases are TGTGCCAGCAGCCAAGGGAGGGGGGAGTATGGCTACACCTTC. Translation: CASSQGRGEYGYTF.

The chain links TRBV7-8 to TRBJ2-5, with D perhaps given as TRBD1 or TRBD2 (5 bases each). Germline values: CDR1 SGHVS, CDR2 FQNEAQ. The CDR3 extends over 14 amino acids. V lost 5 bases and J lost 4, with 14 bases in between. The CDR3 region has the DNA TGTGCCAGCAGCCCTGGGACGGTCGTAGAGACCCAGTACTTC. Protein sequence: CASSPGTVVETQYF.

This chain connects TRBV3-1 to TRBJ1-4; the match to TRBD1 covers 7 bases. The V segment lost 5 bases and the J segment 0 bases; nucleotides outside the gene matches: 6. The CDR3 has 16 amino acids. Germline V lookup: CDR1 LGHDT, CDR2 YNNKEL (reference sequence). CDR3 protein: CASSTQGRTTNEKLFF. The CDR3 DNA is TGTGCCAGCAGCACACAGGGGCGAACAACTAATGAAAAACTGTTTTTT.

The chain uses TRBV7-8 and TRBJ2-1; D gene uncertain. Germline V CDR1 and CDR2: SGHVS, FQNEAQ. V was pared by 3 bases and J by 8 bases, with 5 bases between. This CDR3 comprises 11 residues. CDR3 DNA sequence: TGTGCCAGCAGCTTTAGGGATGAGCAGTTCTTC. It encodes CASSFRDEQFF.

This clonotype was picked up many times. The chain is built from TRBV7-8 and TRBJ1-5, with D unclear. Germline assignment: CDR1 SGHVS and CDR2 FQNEAQ. The CDR3 runs 18 residues. V was trimmed by 1 base and J by 1 base, leaving 17 bases between them. The CDR3 nucleotides read TGTGCCAGCAGCTTAGTCGGACGGCTAGGAGGGAGCAATCAGCCCCAGCATTTT. As protein: CASSLVGRLGGSNQPQHF.

This clonotype showed up many times. V and J are TRBV7-2 and TRBJ1-2, with 7 nucleotides matching TRBD1. With V trimmed by 5 bases and J by 5 bases, 11 bases remained unmatched. The CDR3 spans 15 residues. Germline loops: CDR1 SGHTA, CDR2 FQGNSA. The DNA of the CDR3 is TGTGCCAGCAGCACATGGACAGGAGAAGAATATGGCTACACCTTC. It specifies CASSTWTGEEYGYTF.

V and J are TRBV28 and TRBJ2-3, with TRBD1 identical over 11 bases. The CDR3 runs 16 residues. V shed 5 bases and J 4 bases; nucleotides not matched to a gene: 8. CDR1 is MDHEN and CDR2 is SYDVKM in the germline V gene. DNA of the CDR3: TGTGCCAGCAGTAAACCGGGACAGGGGGGATCAGATACGCAGTATTTT. Its translation: CASSKPGQGGSDTQYF.

At least ten counts were recorded for this clonotype. The chain employs TRBV12-3 or TRBV12-4 and TRBJ1-1, with 11 bases lining up with TRBD1. V shed 8 bases, J shed 1 base, and the junction held 9 bases outside the gene matches. This CDR3 comprises 16 residues. In DNA form, the CDR3 reads TGTGCCAGCCTTCGGGGACAGGGGGTGGGGAACACTGAAGCTTTCTTT. It translates to CASLRGQGVGNTEAFF.

This clonotype was seen a handful of times. The chain recombines TRBV5-6 with TRBJ2-3; tentatively, D is TRBD2 (5 bases). CDR1 and CDR2 (germline): SGHDT, YYEEEE. The V gene lost 4 bases and the J gene lost 1 base, with 7 bases spanning the gap. This CDR3 spans 13 amino acids. This CDR3 reads CASSRGRTDTQYF. Written as DNA, the CDR3 is TGTGCCAGCAGCCGAGGGCGCACAGATACGCAGTATTTT.

The rearrangement joins TRBV20-1 to TRBJ1-1, with D possibly TRBD1 on 5 matching bases. The CDR3 has 12 residues. From germline, CDR1 is DFQATT and CDR2 SNEGSKA (reference sequence). V was pared by 5 bases and J by 3 bases, with 10 bases between. This CDR3 is CSAPGTDTEAFF. The CDR3 DNA follows: TGCAGTGCTCCCGGGACGGACACTGAAGCTTTCTTT.

This clonotype was seen repeatedly, ten times or more. The chain links TRBV30 to TRBJ1-1, with D possibly TRBD1 on 5 matching bases. The germline V and J ends were trimmed by 2 bases and 3 bases, with 19 bases remaining between them. In germline, CDR1 is GTSNPN, CDR2 SVGIG (reference sequence). The CDR3 covers 16 residues. This CDR3 is CAWSMYNSEGHTEAFF. The CDR3 region has the DNA TGTGCCTGGAGTATGTACAACAGCGAGGGACACACTGAAGCTTTCTTT.

The rearrangement joins TRBV29-1 to TRBJ2-7, with 8 bases that match TRBD1. Germline CDR1 SQVTM, CDR2 ANQGSEA. The CDR3 sequence is 13 residues long. V shed 3 bases, J shed 3 bases, and the junction held 4 bases outside the gene matches. In DNA, the CDR3 is TGCAGCGTTGACTCTACAGGGGGCTACGAGCAGTACTTC. As protein: CSVDSTGGYEQYF.

With regard to this clonotype: A much larger clone sits a single nucleotide away, making a read error possible. The rearrangement joins TRBV5-4 to TRBJ2-5; D unresolved. The germline V gene encodes CDR1 SGHNT and CDR2 YYREEE (reference sequence). This CDR3 region has 14 residues. The V and J ends lost 4 bases and 1 base respectively, with 11 bases between them. CDR3 residues: CASSPSAGQETQYF. For the CDR3, the DNA is TGTGCCAGCAGCCCCTCGGCAGGCCAAGAGACCCAGTACTTC.

This clonotype was detected only a few times. This sequence joins TRBV28 and TRBJ1-1, with 7 bases matching TRBD1. Germline CDR1 reads MDHEN; CDR2 reads SYDVKM. V trimming: 5 bases; J trimming: 1 base; junction bases outside the gene matches: 4. The CDR3 is made up of 14 amino acids. The chain's CDR3 is CASSLGQKNTEAFF. CDR3 in DNA: TGTGCCAGCAGTCTGGGACAGAAGAACACTGAAGCTTTCTTT.

The V call is TRBV23-1, the J call TRBJ2-5, with a tentative D call TRBD2 (6 bases). TRBV23-1 is an ORF; its function is uncertain. The CDR3 is 12 amino acids. The V gene lost 8 bases and the J gene lost 5 bases, with 12 bases spanning the gap. The CDR3 sequence: CASARRGETQYF. The CDR3 bases are TGCGCCAGCGCTCGGAGGGGCGAGACCCAGTACTTC.

Many counts were recorded for this clonotype. The rearrangement uses TRBV28 and TRBJ2-4; TRBD2 matches at 8 bases. J was trimmed by 4 bases and V by 6 bases; bases with no gene match: 5. The germline V gene encodes CDR1 MDHEN and CDR2 SYDVKM. The CDR3 extends over 14 amino acids. The CDR3 sequence: CASRSGGVKNIQYF. The CDR3 nucleotides read TGTGCCAGCAGGTCGGGGGGGGTGAAAAACATTCAGTACTTC.

This chain uses TRBV6-5 with TRBJ1-5, with D unclear. The CDR3 length is 14 residues. Germline assignment: CDR1 MNHEY and CDR2 SVGAGI. Between the trimmed V and J ends, which lost 0 bases and 4 bases, there was a span of 7 bases. CDR3 sequence reads: CASSYSPINQPQHF. For the CDR3, the DNA is TGTGCCAGCAGTTACTCTCCGATTAATCAGCCCCAGCATTTT.

This clonotype was counted a few times. The chain employs TRBV7-3 and TRBJ2-1; D tentatively reads TRBD1 or TRBD2 (5 bases each). V was cut by 5 bases and J by 12 bases, with 17 bases left in between. This CDR3 has 13 residues. The germline V gene has CDR1 SGHTA and CDR2 FQGTGA. The CDR3 DNA reads as TGTGCCAGCAGCCCGGCTGGGGGTGACGGGCAGTTCTTC. It yields the protein CASSPAGGDGQFF.

The chain joins TRBV5-1 to TRBJ2-7; 8 bases align to TRBD2. The CDR3 consists of 14 residues. CDR1 and CDR2 from the germline V gene are SGHRS and YFSETQ. With 4 bases clipped from V and 0 bases from J, the junction kept 3 bases outside the gene matches. The CDR3 nucleotides read TGCGCCAGCAGCCCTAGCGGGCGCTCCTACGAGCAGTACTTC. It is translated as CASSPSGRSYEQYF.